These 27 T cell receptor beta chains originate from one sample sequenced in a study of technical replicates of blood from a handful of donors. The protocol was immunoSEQ multiplex PCR, while the TCRdb copy is restricted to in-frame clones and leaves out a portion. The table has fewer than 80,000 clones, roughly 90% seen once. Sequenced material: PBMCs. Every receptor here comes from a human donor in good health. Some clones in this sample may be carry-over from other donors' samples.

This chain joins TRBV6-5 and TRBJ2-7; possibly TRBD1 for D (5 bases). V lost 0 bases, J lost 3 bases, and 15 bases lay in between. This CDR3 comprises 16 residues. Per the germline V gene, CDR1 is MNHEY and CDR2 is SVGAGI. The CDR3 loop is CASSYSVTGSLYEQYF. The DNA of the CDR3 is TGTGCCAGCAGTTACTCCGTCACAGGTAGCCTCTACGAGCAGTACTTC.

This clone has only a few counts. The chain couples TRBV4-3 to TRBJ1-1, with D unclear. In germline, CDR1 is LGHNA, CDR2 YSLEER. The CDR3 has 15 amino acids. V lost 1 base to trimming and J lost 0 bases, with 9 bases between them. For the CDR3, the DNA is TGCGCCAGCAGCCAAGGAATCAGTATGAACACTGAAGCTTTCTTT. Its protein is CASSQGISMNTEAFF.

This chain uses TRBV4-3 with TRBJ2-7; D uncertain. V lost 1 base and J lost 5, with 12 bases in between. CDR1 and CDR2 from the germline V gene are LGHNA and YSLEER. The CDR3 is 14 residues long. This CDR3 reads CASSQVVRGHEQYF. The DNA of the CDR3 is TGCGCCAGCAGCCAAGTCGTGAGAGGCCACGAGCAGTACTTC.

In DNA form, the CDR3 reads TGTGCCAGCAACGGAGGGGAGGTTTTCACCGGGGAGCTGTTTTTT. Translated, it gives CASNGGEVFTGELFF. The V and J genes are TRBV9 and TRBJ2-2; maybe TRBD2 (6 bases). CDR1 is SGDLS and CDR2 is YYNGEE in the germline V gene. The CDR3 has 15 residues. V dropped 6 bases and J dropped 4 bases, with 16 bases sitting between them.

The rearrangement uses TRBV11-2 and TRBJ1-1; 7 bases are shared with TRBD1. Germline values: CDR1 SGHAT, CDR2 FQNNGV. The CDR3 covers 17 residues. The V segment lost 1 base and the J segment 0 bases; nucleotides outside the gene matches: 8. The CDR3 region is CASSLGGRGSLNTEAFF. CDR3 sequence (DNA): TGTGCCAGCAGCTTAGGAGGCAGGGGGTCGTTGAACACTGAAGCTTTCTTT.

CDR3 in amino acids: CASSLDTYEQYF. The CDR3 DNA is TGTGCCAGCAGCTTGGATACCTACGAGCAGTACTTC. The V call is TRBV5-6, the J call TRBJ2-7, with D unclear. Trimming took off 0 bases at V and 2 bases at J, with 3 bases between the two ends. CDR1 SGHDT and CDR2 YYEEEE come from the germline V gene. This CDR3 comprises 12 residues.

J is TRBJ2-7 and V is TRBV10-3; 7 bases match TRBD1. Germline V gene lookup returns CDR1 ENHRY and CDR2 SYGVKD. The junction had 3 bases not matched to a gene; V was cut back by 5 bases and J by 5 bases. CDR3 length equals 12 residues. CDR3 sequence reads: CAISRDSNEQYF. The CDR3 DNA follows: TGTGCCATCAGTCGGGACAGCAACGAGCAGTACTTC.

The CDR3 here is CASAETGLSYEQYF. For the CDR3, the DNA is TGCGCCAGCGCCGAGACAGGACTCTCCTACGAGCAGTACTTC. This rearrangement joins TRBV4-1 to TRBJ2-7, with D possibly matching TRBD1 (6 bases). This CDR3 comprises 14 residues. V lost 8 bases to trimming and J lost 0 bases, with 14 bases between them. Germline CDR1 is MGHRA and CDR2 is YSYEKL.

V gene TRBV29-1 combines with J gene TRBJ2-7; maybe TRBD1 (6 bases). This CDR3 contains 12 residues. The V end lost 3 bases, the J end lost 4 bases, and 10 bases lay between the germline ends. In germline, CDR1 is SQVTM, CDR2 ANQGSEA. The CDR3 protein is CSVDLGAYEQYF. Written as DNA, the CDR3 is TGCAGCGTTGATCTGGGGGCGTACGAGCAGTACTTC.

The chain recombines TRBV10-3 with TRBJ2-7; the match to TRBD1 covers 8 bases. The CDR3 loop spans 13 amino acids. V was clipped by 4 bases and J by 6 bases; unmatched bases: 5. CDR1 is ENHRY, CDR2 SYGVKD, per germline. Written as DNA, the CDR3 is TGTGCCATCAGTGGGACTACAGGGGGCGAGCAGTACTTC. Its protein is CAISGTTGGEQYF.

For the CDR3, the DNA is TGTGCCAGCAGCCACAGGGAGGGACGAGCCTACGAGCAGTACTTC. Translated: CASSHREGRAYEQYF. The chain uses TRBV13 and TRBJ2-7; possibly TRBD2 for D (7 bases). The CDR3 totals 15 residues. The V gene's germline CDR1 is PRHDT and CDR2 FYEKMQ (reference sequence). The V and J ends lost 5 bases and 2 bases respectively, with 16 bases between them.

The chain joins TRBV5-6 to TRBJ1-1; D unclear. V was cut by 0 bases and J by 3 bases, with 3 bases left in between. The germline V gene has CDR1 SGHDT and CDR2 YYEEEE. There are 12 residues in the CDR3. CDR3 in DNA: TGTGCCAGCAGCTTGGCCTACACTGAAGCTTTCTTT. Protein sequence: CASSLAYTEAFF. Looking up the rest from reference TRBV5-6 and TRBJ1-1 gives the full variable domain: DAGVTQSPTHLIKTRGQQVTLRCSPKSGHDTVSWYQQALGQGPQFIFQYYEEEERQRGNFPDRFSGHQFPNYSSELNVNALLLGDSALYLCASSLAYTEAFFGQGTRLTVV.

In its sample, this clone was seen a few times. The chain employs TRBV7-8 and TRBJ2-7; D is perhaps TRBD1 (5 bases). V shed 4 bases and J shed 3 bases, with 16 bases lying between them. The CDR3 loop spans 15 amino acids. CDR1 is SGHVS, CDR2 FQNEAQ, per germline. The CDR3 reads CASSSPWGSHYEQYF. Written as DNA, the CDR3 is TGTGCCAGCAGCTCCCCCTGGGGCAGCCACTACGAGCAGTACTTC.

J is TRBJ1-1 and V is TRBV5-6; a weak D match, TRBD1 (5 bases). Germline assignment: CDR1 SGHDT and CDR2 YYEEEE. This CDR3 has 13 residues. Trimming removed 0 bases from V and 4 bases from J, with 7 bases in between. CDR3 protein: CASSLDRFTEAFF. The CDR3 DNA follows: TGTGCCAGCAGCTTGGACAGGTTCACTGAAGCTTTCTTT.

The CDR3 sequence: CASSQWGGIGVVGEKLFF. CDR3 DNA sequence: TGCGCCAGCAGCCAATGGGGGGGCATAGGGGTTGTAGGGGAAAAACTGTTTTTT. This chain joins TRBV4-1 and TRBJ1-4, with a possible D match to TRBD1 (6 bases). The CDR3 covers 18 residues. The V end was cut by 2 bases, the J end by 8 bases, with 24 bases between. Germline V CDR1 and CDR2: MGHRA, YSYEKL.

This chain uses TRBV30 with TRBJ2-2, with D perhaps matching TRBD2 (5 bases). Germline CDR1 GTSNPN, CDR2 SVGIG (reference sequence). Trimming stripped 7 bases from V and 4 bases from J, with 13 bases between. The CDR3 sequence is 13 residues long. CDR3 loop: CAYRGGRTGELFF. The CDR3 coding sequence is TGTGCCTACCGCGGAGGTCGCACCGGGGAGCTGTTTTTT. The full variable domain, its missing parts supplied by reference TRBV30 and TRBJ2-2, is SQTIHQWPATLVQPVGSPLSLECTVEGTSNPNLYWYRQAAGRGLQLLFYSVGIGQISSEVPQNLSASRPQDRQFILSSKKLLLSDSGFYLCAYRGGRTGELFFGEGSRLTVL.

The rearrangement joins TRBV30 to TRBJ2-7, with 7 positions matching TRBD2. From germline, CDR1 is GTSNPN and CDR2 SVGIG (reference sequence). V gave up 2 bases and J gave up 4 bases; unmatched junction bases: 8. The CDR3 is made up of 14 amino acids. The CDR3 coding sequence is TGTGCCTGGAGTACGGGCGGGAGAGCTTACGAGCAGTACTTC. Its protein product is CAWSTGGRAYEQYF.

CDR3 in amino acids: CASSPALSGYEQYF. Here the CDR3 DNA reads TGTGCCAGCTCCCCCGCTCTTAGCGGCTACGAGCAGTACTTC. This rearrangement joins TRBV18 to TRBJ2-7; D might be TRBD2 (6 bases). Germline lookup yields CDR1 KGHSH and CDR2 LQKENI. CDR3 length equals 14 residues. The V end lost 6 bases, the J end lost 3 bases, and 15 bases lay between the germline ends.

This chain links TRBV13 with TRBJ2-1, with TRBD1 matching over 7 bases. The trim removed 5 bases at V and 4 bases at J, leaving 8 bases unmatched. Germline V gives CDR1 PRHDT, CDR2 FYEKMQ (reference sequence). This CDR3 spans 15 amino acids. Here the CDR3 reads CASSRTGQLYNEQFF. CDR3 nucleotides: TGTGCCAGCAGCCGTACGGGACAGCTTTACAATGAGCAGTTCTTC.

The genes are TRBV7-2 and TRBJ2-7; TRBD2 matches at 10 bases. This CDR3 comprises 18 residues. The V gene end was trimmed by 5 bases and the J gene end by 2 bases; junction bases not matched to a gene: 15. Germline CDR1 and CDR2: SGHTA and FQGNSA. CDR3 sequence: CASSLRPAQREGTYEQYF. The CDR3 DNA reads as TGTGCCAGCAGCCTCAGACCAGCCCAGCGGGAGGGTACCTACGAGCAGTACTTC.

The rearrangement links TRBV5-8 to TRBJ2-1, with TRBD1 matching over 7 bases. V trimming: 4 bases; J trimming: 10 bases; junction bases outside the gene matches: 8. Germline V lookup: CDR1 SGHTS, CDR2 YDEGEE. This CDR3 spans 13 amino acids. The CDR3 loop is CASSVSQGEEQFF. The CDR3 bases are TGTGCCAGCAGCGTAAGCCAGGGGGAGGAGCAGTTCTTC.

The chain couples TRBV7-9 to TRBJ2-1, with 13 bases lining up with TRBD2. Germline values: CDR1 SEHNR, CDR2 FQNEAQ (reference sequence). The J segment lost 9 bases and the V segment lost 5 bases, leaving 4 bases of the junction unmatched. The CDR3 spans 14 residues. The CDR3 region is CASSRTSGGGEQFF. Here the CDR3 DNA reads TGTGCCAGCAGCCGGACTAGCGGGGGAGGTGAGCAGTTCTTC.

This chain joins TRBV7-9 and TRBJ2-2; tentatively, D is TRBD2 (6 bases). The CDR3 is 14 amino acids. Trimming stripped 5 bases from V and 5 bases from J, with 12 bases between. CDR1 SEHNR and CDR2 FQNEAQ come from the germline V gene (reference sequence). The CDR3 reads CASSPGVSTGELFF. The DNA for the CDR3 is TGTGCCAGCAGCCCGGGGGTCTCGACCGGGGAGCTGTTTTTT.

The chain uses TRBV5-1 and TRBJ1-1, with 9 bases lining up with TRBD1. There are 15 residues in the CDR3. V lost 2 bases and J lost 1; bases outside the gene matches: 3. CDR1 and CDR2 from the germline V gene are SGHRS and YFSETQ. This CDR3 is CASSLPGQGNTEAFF. For the CDR3, the DNA is TGCGCCAGCAGCTTACCGGGACAGGGGAACACTGAAGCTTTCTTT.

The chain has TRBV2 and TRBJ1-4; possibly TRBD1 for D (5 bases). CDR3 length: 15 residues. Germline CDR1 reads SNHLY; CDR2 reads FYNNEI. Trimming removed 1 base at V and 2 bases at J, with 8 bases between. This CDR3 reads CASSEGGRTNEKLFF. The CDR3 nucleotides read TGTGCCAGCAGTGAAGGGGGGAGGACTAATGAAAAACTGTTTTTT.

The DNA of the CDR3 is TGCGCCAGCAGCCCCGGGGGGGCCGTCGAGACCCAGTACTTC. The encoded protein is CASSPGGAVETQYF. The V gene is TRBV5-1, the J gene TRBJ2-5; 8 bases line up with TRBD2. The germline gives CDR1 SGHRS, CDR2 YFSETQ. V gave up 4 bases and J gave up 5 bases; unmatched junction bases: 7. The CDR3 is made up of 14 amino acids.

The chain employs TRBV7-9 and TRBJ1-2; TRBD1 matches 7 bases. Germline assignment: CDR1 SEHNR and CDR2 FQNEAQ (reference sequence). The CDR3 has 14 residues. With 4 bases clipped from V and 4 bases from J, the junction kept 6 bases outside the gene matches. The CDR3 sequence: CASSSLDRSYGYTF. The CDR3 coding sequence is TGTGCCAGCAGCTCCTTGGACAGGTCCTATGGCTACACCTTC.